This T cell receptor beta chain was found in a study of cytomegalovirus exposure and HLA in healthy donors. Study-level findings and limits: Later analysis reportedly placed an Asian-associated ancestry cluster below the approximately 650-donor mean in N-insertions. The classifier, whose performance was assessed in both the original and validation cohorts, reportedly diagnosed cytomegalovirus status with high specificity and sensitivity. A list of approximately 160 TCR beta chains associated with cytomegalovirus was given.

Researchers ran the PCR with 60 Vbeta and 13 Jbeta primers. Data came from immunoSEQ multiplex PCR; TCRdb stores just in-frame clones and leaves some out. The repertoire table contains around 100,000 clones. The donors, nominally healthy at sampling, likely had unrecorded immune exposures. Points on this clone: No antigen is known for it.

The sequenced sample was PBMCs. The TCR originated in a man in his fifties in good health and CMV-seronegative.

CDR3 protein: CAIRSDSSSYTF. CDR3 in DNA: TGTGCCATCAGGTCCGACAGCAGCTCCTACACCTTC. V gene TRBV10-3 combines with J gene TRBJ1-2, with a possible D match to TRBD1 (5 bases). The CDR3 loop spans 12 amino acids. Between the trimmed V and J ends, which lost 6 bases and 10 bases, there was a span of 15 bases. Per the germline V gene, CDR1 is ENHRY and CDR2 is SYGVKD.